A single T cell receptor beta chain is shown here with its context. This clonotype has a count of ten or more. Its antigen is currently not known. No base quality information exists; no much larger clone differs at one position. This entry belongs to a study of T-cell reconstitution after alpha-beta-depleted transplantation in children (TCRdb year 2016). With regard to the full study: Using TCR repertoire profiling, the study quantitatively followed how T-cell immune reconstitution unfolded in children after TCRalphabeta/CD19-depleted allogeneic hematopoietic cell transplantation.

V is cut back by 5 bases and J by 2 bases, with 6 bases in the junction unmatched. There are 14 amino acids in the CDR3, from cysteine to phenylalanine inclusive. Only the CDR3 region is kept as DNA, spanning 42 bases read in frame from base 1. The library was built by means of PCR. The sequencer listed for this sample is Illumina HiSeq 2500. Molecular barcoding was employed in the preparation of TCR libraries, with unique molecular identifiers being used to normalize TCRbeta repertoire quantification. In-frame beta chains were kept once TCRdb had trimmed the public reads at Q25 with fastp and called clones with MiXCR. Each CDR3 protein appears once, grouped with its most common genes and DNA. Present in this sample are a few hundred thousand distinct CDR3 sequences, 9.7% of which were seen just once. The top ten constitute around 5.1% of the sample.

The chain is made from TRBV12-3 or TRBV12-4 and TRBJ2-7; a stretch of 7 junction bases matches TRBD1. The specimen comprised PBMCs from the stem cell graft donor, sampled from the stem cell graft. The receptor was isolated from a human donor who donated a stem cell graft to a child with SCID. Here the CDR3 is given as CASSPYRGPYEQYF. The DNA is as follows: TGTGCCAGCAGTCCCTACAGGGGACCCTACGAGCAGTACTTC.